This T cell receptor beta chain was identified during a study of T cell responses to AZD1222 COVID-19 vaccine. The table came from immunoSEQ multiplex PCR; TCRdb's copy has only in-frame clones and leaves some out. This table has some 110,000 clones, roughly nine tenths appearing once. Remarks on this clone: Its antigen is as yet unknown.

Germline CDR1 is LNHDA and CDR2 is SQIVND (reference sequence). V was clipped by 8 bases and J by 4 bases, with 18 bases between them. CDR3 size: 15 residues. General observations from the study: With two AZD1222 doses given, Spike-specific TCR breadth and depth both rose. Clonal diversity may have been underestimated, and the donors were mostly white British, with more females than males. The repertoires were collected only after the peak T cell response.

Pooling of second doses given at about 4 or about 12 weeks was done. The rearrangement joins TRBV19 to TRBJ2-1, with D perhaps assigned TRBD1 or TRBD2 (7 bases each). The TCR sequence derives from an adult who received the AZD1222 COVID-19 vaccine. Sequencing was performed on peripheral blood, taken 28 days after the second AZD1222 dose. CDR3 sequence (DNA): TGTGCCAGTGTCCGGGGAGGGGGCGCGTACAATGAGCAGTTCTTC. Its translation: CASVRGGGAYNEQFF.